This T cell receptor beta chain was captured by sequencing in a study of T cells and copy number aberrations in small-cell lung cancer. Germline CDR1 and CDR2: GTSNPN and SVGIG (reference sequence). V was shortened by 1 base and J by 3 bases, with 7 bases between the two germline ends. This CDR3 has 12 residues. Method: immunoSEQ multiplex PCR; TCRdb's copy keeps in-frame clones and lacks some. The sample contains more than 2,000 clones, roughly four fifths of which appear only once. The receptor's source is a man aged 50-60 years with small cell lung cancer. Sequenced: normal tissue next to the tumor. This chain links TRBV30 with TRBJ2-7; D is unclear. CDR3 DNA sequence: TGTGCCTGGAGTGGTGGTATCTACGAGCAGTACTTC. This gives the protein CAWSGGIYEQYF.